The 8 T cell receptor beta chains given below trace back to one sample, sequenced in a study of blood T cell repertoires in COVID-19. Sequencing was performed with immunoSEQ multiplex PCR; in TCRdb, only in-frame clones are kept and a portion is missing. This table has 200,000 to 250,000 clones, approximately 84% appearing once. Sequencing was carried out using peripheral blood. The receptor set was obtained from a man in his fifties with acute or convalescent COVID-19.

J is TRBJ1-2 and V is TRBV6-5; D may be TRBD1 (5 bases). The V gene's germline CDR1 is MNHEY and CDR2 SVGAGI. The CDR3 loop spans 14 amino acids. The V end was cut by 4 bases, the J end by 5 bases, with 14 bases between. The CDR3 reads CASSSQGGRYGYTF. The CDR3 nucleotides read TGTGCCAGCAGTTCCCAGGGAGGGAGATATGGCTACACCTTC.

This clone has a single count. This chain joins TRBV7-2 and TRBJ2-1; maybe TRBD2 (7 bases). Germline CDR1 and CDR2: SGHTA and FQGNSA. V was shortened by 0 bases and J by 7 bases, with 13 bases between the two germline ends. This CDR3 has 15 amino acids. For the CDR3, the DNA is TGTGCCAGCAGCTTAGCGGGGGGGGCGCGTAATGAGCAGTTCTTC. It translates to CASSLAGGARNEQFF.

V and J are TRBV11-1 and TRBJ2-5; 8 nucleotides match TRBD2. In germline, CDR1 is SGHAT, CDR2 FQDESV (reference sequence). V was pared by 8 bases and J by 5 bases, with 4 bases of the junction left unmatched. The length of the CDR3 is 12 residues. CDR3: CASVGLGETQYF. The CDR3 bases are TGTGCCAGCGTGGGACTAGGGGAGACCCAGTACTTC.

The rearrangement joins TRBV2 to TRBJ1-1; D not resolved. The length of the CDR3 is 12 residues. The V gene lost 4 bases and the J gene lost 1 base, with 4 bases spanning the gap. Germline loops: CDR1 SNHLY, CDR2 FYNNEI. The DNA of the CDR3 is TGTGCCAGCAGTGTACAGAACACTGAAGCTTTCTTT. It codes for CASSVQNTEAFF. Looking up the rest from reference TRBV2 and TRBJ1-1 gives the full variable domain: EPEVTQTPSHQVTQMGQEVILRCVPISNHLYFYWYRQILGQKVEFLVSFYNNEISEKSEIFDDQFSVERPDGSNFTLKIRSTKLEDSAMYFCASSVQNTEAFFGQGTRLTVV.

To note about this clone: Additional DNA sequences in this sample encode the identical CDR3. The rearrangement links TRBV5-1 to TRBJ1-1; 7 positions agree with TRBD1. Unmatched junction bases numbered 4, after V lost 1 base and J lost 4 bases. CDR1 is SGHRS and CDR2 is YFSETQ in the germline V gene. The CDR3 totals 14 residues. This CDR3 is CASSLRQGGTEAFF. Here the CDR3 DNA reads TGCGCCAGCAGCTTGAGGCAGGGGGGCACTGAAGCTTTCTTT. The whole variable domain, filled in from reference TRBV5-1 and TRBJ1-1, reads KAGVTQTPRYLIKTRGQQVTLSCSPISGHRSVSWYQQTPGQGLQFLFEYFSETQRNKGNFPGRFSGRQFSNSRSEMNVSTLELGDSALYLCASSLRQGGTEAFFGQGTRLTVV.

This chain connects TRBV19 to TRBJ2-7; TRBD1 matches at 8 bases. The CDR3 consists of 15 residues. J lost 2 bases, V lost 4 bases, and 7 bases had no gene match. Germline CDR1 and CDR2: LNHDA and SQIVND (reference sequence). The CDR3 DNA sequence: TGTGCCAGTAGTACACCCGGGACAGGAGCCTACGAGCAGTACTTC. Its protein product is CASSTPGTGAYEQYF.

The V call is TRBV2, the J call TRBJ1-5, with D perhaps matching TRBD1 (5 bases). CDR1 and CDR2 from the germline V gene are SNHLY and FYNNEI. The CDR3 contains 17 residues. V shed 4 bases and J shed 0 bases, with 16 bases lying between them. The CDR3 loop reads CASSVRQGGISNQPQHF. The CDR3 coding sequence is TGTGCCAGCAGTGTTAGGCAGGGTGGGATTAGCAATCAGCCCCAGCATTTT.

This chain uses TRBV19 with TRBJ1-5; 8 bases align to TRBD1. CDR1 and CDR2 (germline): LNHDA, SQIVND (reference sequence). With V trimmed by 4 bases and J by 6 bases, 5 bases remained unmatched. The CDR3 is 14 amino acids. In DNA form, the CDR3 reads TGTGCCAGTAGTAAATTACAGGGGGTTCAGCCCCAGCATTTT. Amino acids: CASSKLQGVQPQHF.